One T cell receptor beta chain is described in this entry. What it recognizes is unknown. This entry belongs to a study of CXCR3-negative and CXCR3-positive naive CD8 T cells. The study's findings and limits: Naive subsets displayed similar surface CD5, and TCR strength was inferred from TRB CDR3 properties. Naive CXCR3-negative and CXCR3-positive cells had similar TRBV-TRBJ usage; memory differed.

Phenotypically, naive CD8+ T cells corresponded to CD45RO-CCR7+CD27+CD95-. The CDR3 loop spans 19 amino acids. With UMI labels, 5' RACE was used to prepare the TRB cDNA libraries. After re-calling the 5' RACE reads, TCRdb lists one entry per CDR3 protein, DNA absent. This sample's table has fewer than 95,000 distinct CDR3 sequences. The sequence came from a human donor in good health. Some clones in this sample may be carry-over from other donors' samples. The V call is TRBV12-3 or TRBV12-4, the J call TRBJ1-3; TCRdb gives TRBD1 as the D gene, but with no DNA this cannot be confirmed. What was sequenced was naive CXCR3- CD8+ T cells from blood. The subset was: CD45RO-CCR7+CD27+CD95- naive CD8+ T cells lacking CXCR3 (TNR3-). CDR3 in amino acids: CASSLRTGRQGKTGNTIYF.